The 10 T cell receptor beta chains listed next were all sequenced from one sample in a study of T cells in Graves' hyperthyroidism and ophthalmopathy. RNA transcripts yielded amplified TCR beta CDR3 regions. RT-PCR in the first round (using the HTBI primer set) targeted the TCR CDR3. TCRdb ran MiXCR on the multiplex PCR reads and lists one entry per CDR3 protein. The sample includes under 800,000 distinct CDR3 sequences, 13% to 15% of them seen just once. Sequenced sample: blood. Receptors were obtained from a woman in her late teens or twenties with Graves' hyperthyroidism.

The sample holds a few counts of this clonotype. This chain links TRBV6-2 or TRBV6-3 with TRBJ1-4; D is possibly TRBD1 (5 bases). CDR3 length: 15 amino acids. Trimming took 2 bases from V and 5 from J, leaving 12 bases between them. The germline gives CDR1 MNHEY, CDR2 SVGEGT. The CDR3 nucleotides read TGTGCCAGCAGTTACCCTGGAGGGGTGAATGAAAAACTGTTTTTT. Translation: CASSYPGGVNEKLFF.

The V call is TRBV6-2 or TRBV6-3, the J call TRBJ1-1; TRBD1 might be the D (5 bases). Germline assignment: CDR1 MNHEY and CDR2 SVGEGT. This CDR3 spans 14 amino acids. The V end was cut by 8 bases, the J end by 7 bases, with 20 bases between. The CDR3, as DNA: TGTGCCAGCCTCCCGGGACCAATAGAAGGTGAAGCTTTCTTT. Its translation: CASLPGPIEGEAFF.

This clonotype was detected ten times or more. The chain joins TRBV12-3 or TRBV12-4 to TRBJ2-1; no clear D gene. This CDR3 region has 15 residues. The V end was cut by 6 bases, the J end by 0 bases, with 12 bases between. The DNA for the CDR3 is TGTGCCAGCAGGGATGGGGTTATCTCCTACAATGAGCAGTTCTTC. It encodes CASRDGVISYNEQFF.

The chain uses TRBV27 and TRBJ2-1, with no clear D. Trimming cost V 2 bases and J 6 bases, with 11 bases left between them. Per the germline V gene, CDR1 is MNHEY and CDR2 is SMNVEV (reference sequence). The CDR3 contains 14 residues. CDR3 DNA: TGTGCCAGCAGTTTAGGGCTCTCGGGCAATGAGCAGTTCTTC. It codes for CASSLGLSGNEQFF.

This clonotype has a count of ten or more. The J gene is TRBJ1-1, the V gene TRBV10-1; D is undetermined. This CDR3 is built from 14 residues. Germline V gives CDR1 WNHNN, CDR2 SYGVQD (reference sequence). V lost 0 bases and J 1 base, leaving 6 bases between the germline ends. CDR3 DNA sequence: TGCGCCAGCAGTGAGTCTCTGGGGAACACTGAAGCTTTCTTT. It translates to CASSESLGNTEAFF.

Comments on this clonotype: A much larger clone differs by one base, so this may be a read error. The conserved phenylalanine or tryptophan normally closing the CDR3 is absent here, so this likely arose from a read error. The rearrangement joins TRBV7-9 to TRBJ2-7, with a weak D call TRBD2 (5 bases). The CDR3 consists of 14 residues. From germline, CDR1 is SEHNR and CDR2 FQNEAQ (reference sequence). Written as DNA, the CDR3 is TGCGCCAGCAGCTCAGTTAACAGAGGAGGCGAGCAGTACCTC. It codes for CASSSVNRGGEQYL.

Ten or more counts support this clonotype. The chain employs TRBV6-2 or TRBV6-3 and TRBJ1-5; D is unclear. CDR3 size: 15 residues. Germline assignment: CDR1 MNHEY and CDR2 SVGEGT. The V end was cut by 5 bases, the J end by 0 bases, with 11 bases between. CDR3 sequence (DNA): TGTGCCAGCAGTGGACCGAATTATAGCAATCAGCCCCAGCATTTT. Protein sequence: CASSGPNYSNQPQHF.

This clonotype was picked up a small number of times. The gene calls are TRBV14 and TRBJ1-4; D is uncertain. The V end was cut by 1 base, the J end by 7 bases, with 13 bases between. The CDR3 runs 15 residues. Germline CDR1 reads SGHDN; CDR2 reads FVKESK. In DNA form, the CDR3 reads TGTGCCAGCAGCCAAGGGGCCGATTTCCGTGAAAAACTGTTTTTT. Its protein is CASSQGADFREKLFF.

This clonotype occurred many times. This chain connects TRBV27 to TRBJ1-2; 11 positions agree with TRBD1. CDR1 is MNHEY, CDR2 SMNVEV, per germline (reference sequence). This CDR3 has 13 amino acids. V shed 4 bases, J shed 8 bases, and the junction held 3 bases outside the gene matches. In DNA, the CDR3 is TGTGCCAGCAGTTCCAGGACAGGGGGCGGCTACACCTTC. Protein sequence: CASSSRTGGGYTF.

This clonotype occurred a few times. The chain uses TRBV7-9 and TRBJ2-3, with 7 bases lining up with TRBD1. Germline CDR1 SEHNR, CDR2 FQNEAQ (reference sequence). V dropped 11 bases and J dropped 0; count of bases not matched to a gene: 5. The CDR3 is 13 residues long. The CDR3 protein is CAPGTASTDTQYF. For the CDR3, the DNA is TGTGCCCCGGGGACAGCGAGCACAGATACGCAGTATTTT.